These T cell receptor beta chains were read from a single sample in a study of shared clonotypes between healthy human individuals. Clones were sequenced by immunoSEQ multiplex PCR, and TCRdb holds only the in-frame ones, with some missing. Of some 1,600,000 clones listed, around 98% are singletons. Sequenced material: naive CD4+ T cells sorted from blood. These receptors came from a man younger than 45 in good health. The CDR3 runs from the conserved cysteine through the conserved F or W. D genes are given only for firm matches. The listing skips clone size in some rows; elsewhere it reads once, few, many or a size class.

abundance,j_gene,v_gene,d_gene,CDR3aa,CDR3nt
-,TRBJ2-3,TRBV5-3,TRBD1,CARSFTDRACTDTQYF,TGTGCCAGAAGCTTCACAGACAGGGCCTGCACAGATACGCAGTATTTT
once,TRBJ2-4,TRBV15,TRBD2,CATSRAGGEKAKNIQYF,TGTGCCACCAGCAGAGCGGGGGGTGAGAAAGCCAAAAACATTCAGTACTTC
-,TRBJ2-3,TRBV5-1,TRBD2,CASSFRTSAGGPDTQYF,TGCGCCAGCAGCTTTAGAACCTCCGCGGGGGGCCCAGATACGCAGTATTTT
-,TRBJ2-2,TRBV25-1,-,CASSDLQGIDTGELFF,TGTGCCAGCAGTGACTTACAGGGTATTGACACCGGGGAGCTGTTTTTT
-,TRBJ1-2,TRBV14,-,CASSQDLWTERNYGYTF,TGTGCCAGCAGCCAAGATCTCTGGACGGAAAGAAACTATGGCTACACCTTC
-,TRBJ1-2,TRBV19,-,CASSKPPSGLVGYTF,TGTGCCAGTAGTAAACCCCCGTCAGGACTGGTCGGCTACACCTTC
-,TRBJ2-2,TRBV7-2,TRBD1,CASSYAPDRVVRELFF,TGTGCCAGCAGCTACGCCCCAGACAGGGTGGTAAGGGAGCTGTTTTTT
-,TRBJ2-7,TRBV18,TRBD1,CASSPQQGSHEQYF,TGTGCCAGCTCACCCCAACAGGGGTCCCACGAGCAGTACTTC
-,TRBJ2-1,TRBV9,TRBD2,CASSVQTSTKGEQFF,TGTGCCAGCAGCGTCCAGACTAGCACAAAGGGTGAGCAGTTCTTC
-,TRBJ2-7,TRBV30,TRBD2,CAWSVYPGLAKREQYF,TGTGCCTGGAGTGTATACCCGGGACTAGCGAAACGCGAGCAGTACTTC
-,TRBJ2-2,TRBV29-1,-,CSVVPRTGELFF,TGCAGCGTTGTACCCAGAACCGGGGAGCTGTTTTTT
-,TRBJ2-2,TRBV5-4,TRBD2,CASSAGLAVNTGELFF,TGTGCCAGCAGCGCCGGACTAGCGGTGAACACCGGGGAGCTGTTTTTT
-,TRBJ2-3,TRBV7-9,TRBD1,CASSLGGGADTQYF,TGTGCCAGCAGCTTAGGAGGGGGCGCAGATACGCAGTATTTT
-,TRBJ1-3,TRBV9,TRBD1,CASSVEGQGNFAGNTIYF,TGTGCCAGCAGCGTAGAGGGACAGGGGAATTTTGCCGGAAACACCATATATTTT
-,TRBJ1-1,TRBV29-1,-,CSGRWATGAFF,TGCAGCGGGCGGTGGGCCACCGGGGCTTTCTTT
-,TRBJ2-2,TRBV9,-,CASSGMRTGELFF,TGTGCCAGCAGCGGGATGAGGACCGGGGAGCTGTTTTTT
-,TRBJ2-7,TRBV6-6,-,CASSYPAGDEQYF,TGTGCCAGCAGTTACCCCGCCGGGGACGAGCAGTACTTC
-,TRBJ2-6,TRBV9,-,CASSSHAAGANVLTF,TGTGCCAGCAGCTCCCACGCTGCTGGGGCCAACGTCCTGACTTTC
-,TRBJ1-2,TRBV18,-,CASSPLRDDYGYTF,TGTGCCAGCTCACCCTTAAGGGACGACTATGGCTACACCTTC
-,TRBJ2-2,TRBV28,-,CASSFAQPNTGELFF,TGTGCCAGCAGTTTTGCACAACCCAACACCGGGGAGCTGTTTTTT
-,TRBJ2-5,TRBV27,-,CASSLSGETQYF,TGTGCCAGCAGTTTATCGGGGGAGACCCAGTACTTC
-,TRBJ2-7,TRBV7-9,-,CASSRYYEQYF,TGTGCCAGCAGCCGGTACTACGAGCAGTACTTC
-,TRBJ2-7,TRBV5-1,TRBD1,CASSLQGTGFSEQYF,TGCGCCAGCAGCTTGCAAGGGACAGGGTTCTCCGAGCAGTACTTC
-,TRBJ2-2,TRBV5-1,-,CASSLAQGVTGELFF,TGCGCCAGCAGCTTGGCTCAGGGAGTCACCGGGGAGCTGTTTTTT
once,TRBJ2-3,TRBV28,TRBD2,CASRTRTSGATDTQYF,TGTGCCAGCAGGACGCGGACTAGCGGGGCTACAGATACGCAGTATTTT
-,TRBJ2-3,TRBV11-2,-,CASSLRSTDTQYF,TGTGCCAGCAGCTTAAGGAGTACAGATACGCAGTATTTT
-,TRBJ2-5,TRBV7-7,-,CASSLGGTQETQYF,TGTGCCAGCAGCTTAGGAGGGACCCAAGAGACCCAGTACTTC
-,TRBJ1-5,TRBV28,TRBD1,CASRLQGLDQPQHF,TGTGCCAGCAGACTACAGGGGCTTGATCAGCCCCAGCATTTT
-,TRBJ2-2,TRBV6-1,TRBD2,CARGAGGPGELFF,TGTGCCAGGGGGGCGGGAGGCCCCGGGGAGCTGTTTTTT
-,TRBJ2-6,TRBV7-2,-,CASSLEQQANVLTF,TGTGCCAGCAGCTTAGAGCAACAGGCCAACGTCCTGACTTTC
once,TRBJ2-7,TRBV2,TRBD2,CASRRTSSSTYEQYF,TGTGCCAGCAGGAGGACTAGTTCTTCTACCTACGAGCAGTACTTC
-,TRBJ2-1,TRBV9,-,CASSSSLRGQEQFF,TGTGCCAGCAGCTCCAGTCTACGAGGTCAAGAGCAGTTCTTC
once,TRBJ2-7,TRBV27,-,CASSFLFPNERNEQYF,TGTGCCAGCAGTTTCCTATTCCCTAATGAAAGGAACGAGCAGTACTTC
-,TRBJ2-7,TRBV5-1,-,CASSLEGNLRFHYEQYF,TGCGCCAGCAGCTTGGAAGGGAACCTGAGGTTCCACTACGAGCAGTACTTC
-,TRBJ2-1,TRBV5-3,TRBD1,CARPRNERGRLNYNEQFF,TGTGCCAGACCCCGTAATGAAAGGGGGCGCCTTAATTACAATGAGCAGTTCTTC
-,TRBJ2-5,TRBV30,-,CAWRPMGRQETQYF,TGTGCCTGGAGGCCCATGGGCAGACAAGAGACCCAGTACTTC
-,TRBJ1-1,TRBV10-1,-,CASSEDSMDTPDF,TGCGCCAGCAGTGAGGACTCCATGGACACTCCCGACTTT
-,TRBJ2-3,TRBV19,TRBD2,CASSVVGTTQTTQYF,TGTGCCAGTAGTGTGGTTGGGACTACCCAGACTACGCAGTATTTT
-,TRBJ2-5,TRBV5-8,-,CASTPGVLPEETQYF,TGTGCCAGCACCCCGGGAGTCCTACCCGAAGAGACCCAGTACTTC
once,TRBJ2-7,TRBV18,-,CASSPISGTYEQYF,TGTGCCAGCTCACCAATCTCAGGTACCTACGAGCAGTACTTC